This is a list of T cell receptor beta chains from one sample in a study of CD8 T cells in acute hepatitis C reinfection. The table came from immunoSEQ multiplex PCR; TCRdb's copy has only in-frame clones and leaves some out. The table lists roughly 4,200 clones, roughly 41% of them singletons, with 8.7% in the top ten. The sequenced sample was HCV NS3-1073 tetramer-sorted CD8+ T cells from PBMCs, obtained during acute infection. The source is a man under 40 with chronic hepatitis C. Each CDR3 is given with its conserved first and last residue. The order of the fields is clone size, D gene, V gene, J gene, CDR3 DNA, CDR3 protein. D genes are given only for firm matches. Rows may omit the clone size; those that give it use once, few, many or a size class.

>medium-sized|NA|TRBV4-3|TRBJ1-1
TGCGCCAGCAGCCAAGAACCAACAGGGCTGGGTGAAGCTTTCTTT
CASSQEPTGLGEAFF
>NA|TRBD2|TRBV4-2|TRBJ2-1
TGTGCCAGCAGCCAAGAGATTAGCGGGGGAAATGAGCAGTTCTTC
CASSQEISGGNEQFF
>few|TRBD2|TRBV4-2|TRBJ2-7
TGTGCCAGCAGCCAAGAAGTCGGGGGGTCATCCTACGAGCAGTACTTC
CASSQEVGGSSYEQYF
>NA|TRBD2|TRBV4-2|TRBJ2-5
TGTGCCAGCAGCCGGAATAGCGGGGGGGCCCCTGAGACCCAGTACTTC
CASSRNSGGAPETQYF
>medium-sized|NA|TRBV15|TRBJ2-7
TGTGCCACCAGCAGAGTCGTAGGAACCTACGAGCAGTACTTC
CATSRVVGTYEQYF
>few|TRBD1|TRBV6-1|TRBJ1-1
TGTGCCAGCAGTGAGGACAGGGGGGTGTACATGAACACTGAAGCTTTCTTT
CASSEDRGVYMNTEAFF
>NA|NA|TRBV11-1|TRBJ2-2
TGTGCCAGCAGCCCGATCCCCGGAGCCGCGAACACCGGGGAGCTGTTTTTT
CASSPIPGAANTGELFF
>medium-sized|NA|TRBV19|TRBJ2-7
TGTGCCACTGGGACACAGTACGAGCAGTACTTC
CATGTQYEQYF
>NA|NA|TRBV6-1|TRBJ2-2
TGTGCCAGCAGTGAAGCCCGGGCCGGGGAGGCCGGGGAGCTGTTTTTT
CASSEARAGEAGELFF
>once|NA|TRBV27|TRBJ2-2
TGTGCCAGCAGTTTGGAGGTAGCGGCACCGGGGGAGCTGTTTTTT
CASSLEVAAPGELFF
>NA|TRBD2|TRBV4-2|TRBJ2-1
TGTGCCAGCAGCCAAGAAACCAGCGGGAACGCTGAGCAGTTCTTC
CASSQETSGNAEQFF
>once|NA|TRBV7-2|TRBJ1-1
TGTGCCAGCAGCTTAGGCAGGGTAGGCGGGTGGGGCACTGAAGCTTTCTTT
CASSLGRVGGWGTEAFF
>NA|NA|TRBV5-4|TRBJ2-1
TGTGCCAGCGGCGTACTGGGGGCCCCCTACAATGAGCAGTTCTTC
CASGVLGAPYNEQFF
>NA|TRBD2|TRBV4-2|TRBJ2-5
TGTGCCAGCAGCATCGAGACTAGCGGGGGATATCAAGAGACCCAGTACTTC
CASSIETSGGYQETQYF
>NA|NA|TRBV7-8|TRBJ2-7
TGTGCCAGCAGCTTAGAGACTAATGGTGTCGAGCAGTACTTC
CASSLETNGVEQYF
>few|NA|TRBV4-2|TRBJ1-6
TGTGCCAGCAGCCAAGCAGGGGCGGGAGATAATTCACCCCTCCACTTT
CASSQAGAGDNSPLHF
>NA|NA|TRBV1|TRBJ1-5
TGCACCAGCAGCCAAGAGCAGGGGAGTCAGCCCCAGCATTTT
CTSSQEQGSQPQHF
>NA|NA|TRBV5-3|TRBJ1-1
TGTGCCAGCAGACTTCGGAGTGACACTGAAGCTTTCTTT
CASRLRSDTEAFF
>NA|TRBD2|TRBV11-3|TRBJ2-1
TGTGCCAGCAGCTTAGATGGGAGGGTAGCGGGAATCCATGAGCAGTTCTTC
CASSLDGRVAGIHEQFF
>medium-sized|TRBD1|TRBV5-1|TRBJ2-3
TGCGCCAGCAGCTCCTATTCAGGGACAGGGGCGGGAGATACGCAGTATTTT
CASSSYSGTGAGDTQYF